This TCR beta chain is drawn from a study of blood T cell repertoires in COVID-19. Across the whole study: Acute and convalescent COVID-19 samples came from the United States, Italy and Spain.

Some clones are missing from TCRdb's copy, which holds only in-frame ones; the method was immunoSEQ multiplex PCR. Here the sample spans fewer than 400,000 clones, approximately 86% being singletons. Germline CDR1 is SGHRS and CDR2 is YFSETQ. The length of the CDR3 is 15 residues. V dropped 7 bases and J dropped 4 bases, with 20 bases sitting between them. This clone showed up just once. This clonotype originated in a human donor in a cohort sampled during active COVID-19. This rearrangement joins TRBV5-1 to TRBJ2-5, with a weak D call TRBD2 (8 bases). The specimen was peripheral blood. CDR3 protein: CASGTAGTRLETQYF. In nucleotides, the CDR3 is TGCGCCAGCGGGACAGCCGGGACTAGATTAGAGACCCAGTACTTC.